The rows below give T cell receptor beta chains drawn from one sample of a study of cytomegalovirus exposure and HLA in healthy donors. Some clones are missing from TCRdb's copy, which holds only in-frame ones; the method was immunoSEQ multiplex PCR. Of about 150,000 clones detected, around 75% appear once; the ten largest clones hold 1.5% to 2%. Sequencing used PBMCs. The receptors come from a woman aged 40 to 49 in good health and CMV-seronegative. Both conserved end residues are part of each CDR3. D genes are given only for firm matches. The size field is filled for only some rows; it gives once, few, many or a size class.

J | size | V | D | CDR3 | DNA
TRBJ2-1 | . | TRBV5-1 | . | CASSLGSGFHEQFF | TGCGCCAGCAGCTTGGGATCCGGGTTCCATGAGCAGTTCTTC
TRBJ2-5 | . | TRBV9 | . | CASSVGTGSGTQYF | TGTGCCAGCAGCGTAGGGACGGGGTCAGGGACCCAGTACTTC
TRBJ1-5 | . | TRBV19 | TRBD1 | CASSLGTEYQPQHF | TGTGCCAGTAGTTTAGGGACAGAGTATCAGCCCCAGCATTTT
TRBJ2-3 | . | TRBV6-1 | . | CASSAYFYSGTGTDTQYF | TGTGCCAGCAGTGCTTATTTTTATAGCGGAACGGGCACAGATACGCAGTATTTT
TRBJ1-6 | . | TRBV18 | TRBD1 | CASSPGQGNSPLHF | TGTGCCAGCTCCCCAGGACAGGGGAACTCACCCCTCCACTTT
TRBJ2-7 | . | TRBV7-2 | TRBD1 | CASSSARGYEQYF | TGTGCCAGCAGCTCTGCCAGGGGGTACGAGCAGTACTTC
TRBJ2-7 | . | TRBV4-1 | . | CASSSTGVSVSYEQYF | TGCGCCAGCAGCAGCACGGGGGTCAGCGTCTCCTACGAGCAGTACTTC
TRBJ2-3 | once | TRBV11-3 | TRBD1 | CASSPGTGGTSTDTQYF | TGTGCCAGCAGCCCCGGGACAGGGGGTACCAGCACAGATACGCAGTATTTT
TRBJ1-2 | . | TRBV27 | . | CASSLDSRLNGYTF | TGTGCCAGCAGTTTGGACAGCCGACTTAATGGCTACACCTTC
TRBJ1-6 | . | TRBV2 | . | CASSLRSYNSPLHF | TGTGCCAGCAGTCTAAGATCCTATAATTCACCCCTCCACTTT
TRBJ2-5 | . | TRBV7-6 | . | CASSYAFASRSRRAQYF | TGTGCCAGCAGCTATGCCTTCGCTAGCCGATCCCGGAGGGCCCAGTACTTC
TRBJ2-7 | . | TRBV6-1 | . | CASSEGGRPYEQYF | TGTGCCAGCAGTGAAGGGGGGAGGCCCTACGAGCAGTACTTC
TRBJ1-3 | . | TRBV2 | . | CASSKRWSGVSGNTIYF | TGTGCCAGCAGTAAAAGGTGGTCAGGGGTCTCTGGAAACACCATATATTTT
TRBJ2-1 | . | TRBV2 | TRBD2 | CASSVSEGLAGPPSYNEQFF | TGTGCCAGCAGTGTTTCTGAGGGACTAGCGGGACCCCCCTCCTACAATGAGCAGTTCTTC
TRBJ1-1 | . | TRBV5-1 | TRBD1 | CASSSSGTGDTEAFF | TGCGCCAGCAGCTCGTCCGGGACAGGGGACACTGAAGCTTTCTTT
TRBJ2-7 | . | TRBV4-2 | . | CASSQVPNDLYEQYF | TGTGCCAGCAGCCAAGTCCCGAACGACTTATACGAGCAGTACTTC
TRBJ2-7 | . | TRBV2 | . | CASSSRTSRGEQYF | TGTGCCAGCAGTTCCCGGACCTCCCGGGGCGAGCAGTACTTC
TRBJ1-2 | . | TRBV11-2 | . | CASSLDRGAGNYGYTF | TGTGCCAGCAGCTTAGATCGGGGGGCAGGGAACTATGGCTACACCTTC
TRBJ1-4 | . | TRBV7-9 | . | CASTYSAGQNEKLFF | TGTGCCAGCACCTACTCTGCTGGACAGAATGAAAAACTGTTTTTT
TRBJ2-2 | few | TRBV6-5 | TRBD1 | CASSYDTGTANWELFF | TGTGCCAGCAGTTACGACACCGGGACAGCAAATTGGGAGCTGTTTTTT
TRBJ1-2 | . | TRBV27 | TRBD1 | CASSSDREPHYGYTF | TGTGCCAGCAGTTCGGACAGGGAGCCCCACTATGGCTACACCTTC
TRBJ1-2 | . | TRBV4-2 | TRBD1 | CASSQDVRGTNYGYTF | TGTGCCAGCAGCCAAGACGTCAGGGGGACAAACTATGGCTACACCTTC
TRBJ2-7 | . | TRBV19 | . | CASSMGPTVTSYEQYF | TGTGCCAGTAGTATGGGGCCAACCGTAACCTCCTACGAGCAGTACTTC
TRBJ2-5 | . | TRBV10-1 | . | CASSRDSLSSETQYF | TGCGCCAGCAGCCGGGACTCTCTTAGTTCTGAGACCCAGTACTTC
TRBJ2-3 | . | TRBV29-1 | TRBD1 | CSATPGTGGSDTQYF | TGCAGCGCCACCCCAGGGACAGGGGGCTCAGATACGCAGTATTTT